Sequencing of this T cell receptor beta chain was carried out in a study of T cell responses to AZD1222 COVID-19 vaccine (dated by TCRdb to about 2021). At the level of the whole study: Because spike-specific TCR depth and breadth did not differ between the two schedules, AZD1222 recipients who got a second dose at roughly 4 weeks were pooled with those who got a second dose at roughly 12 weeks. TCR sequencing covered roughly 230 trial participants: around 210 given two doses of AZD1222 and about 26 given two doses of MenACWY control vaccine. Trial participants were enrolled into age subgroups of 18-55, 56-69 and 70-plus years, which contained about 160, 30 and 59 TCR-sequenced participants, respectively.

What the authors observed across the whole study: Because no day 14 peak-response samples were available, the repertoires could be characterized only after the peak T cell response. Conclusions about previously exposed vaccinees are limited because only five to seven AZD1222 recipients were SARS-CoV-2 seropositive at baseline. Participants were mostly white British, with more females than males. The authors suggested clonal diversity may have been underestimated. After two AZD1222 doses, both the breadth and the depth of spike-specific TCRs were significantly higher than at day 0 and than in MenACWY recipients. CD4 TCRs associated with the vaccine covered the entire spike protein, and the dominant responses were in regions 160-218 and 743-854. Reportedly, close to half of the unique spike-specific TCRs recognized epitopes lying outside the regions that are mutated in the B.1.351 and B.1.1.7 variants. In the small 56-69-year group, the increase in depth fell short of significance, most likely because of low power.

Reading from cysteine to phenylalanine, the CDR3 counts 17 amino acids. Only CDR3 DNA remains: 51 bases, in frame from the first base. Reading the germline V gene gives CDR1 SGHDN and CDR2 FVKESK. V is cut back by 4 bases and J by 5 bases, with 13 bases in the junction unmatched. As concerns this clone: Its antigen has not been determined. No much larger clone is present one base from it, and per-base qualities are unavailable.

The CDR3 regions of human TCRbeta chains were subjected to immunosequencing. Per the original workflow: TCRs in the repertoires were matched against a reference library of SARS-CoV-2-specific TCRs that had been generated with the MIRA antigen-specificity platform. Breadth was defined as the fraction of unique TCRs that were SARS-CoV-2-associated, and depth was defined as the fraction of total T cells that were SARS-CoV-2-associated. Using the MIRA data, each spike-specific TCR was mapped to the spike region that the TCR reacts to and placed in a CD4 or CD8 class. Log10-transformed breadth and depth values were compared by one-way ANOVA with Sidak's multiple comparisons tests. TCRdb holds this immuneACCESS table with in-frame rearrangements only. Some clones are missing; in checked studies, unresolved V genes explain under half, and the rest has no known cause. That table supplies the V and J calls and clone size; D and trimming were determined from the DNA. The sample profile shows approximately 76,000 clones; about 82% of them were found once. Around 2.8% of the sample comes from the top ten.

This sample's time point label indicates: baseline before first vaccination. Vaccinee samples were obtained from the UK trials COV001 and COV002, which included a single-blind randomized controlled phase 2/3 trial of AZD1222 (ChAdOx1 nCoV-19) in healthy adults. Trial participant PBMC samples were collected at day 0 and day 28 after the second dose for TCRbeta chain sequencing. Sequencing used peripheral blood, obtained on day 0 of AZD1222 vaccination. Rearrangement joined TRBV14 to TRBJ2-1; TRBD1 agrees with 8 junctional bases. The source is an adult in good health. For the CDR3, the sequence is CASSLTWTGWGHNEQFF. The bases are TGTGCCAGCAGCCTCACCTGGACAGGGTGGGGGCACAATGAGCAGTTCTTC.